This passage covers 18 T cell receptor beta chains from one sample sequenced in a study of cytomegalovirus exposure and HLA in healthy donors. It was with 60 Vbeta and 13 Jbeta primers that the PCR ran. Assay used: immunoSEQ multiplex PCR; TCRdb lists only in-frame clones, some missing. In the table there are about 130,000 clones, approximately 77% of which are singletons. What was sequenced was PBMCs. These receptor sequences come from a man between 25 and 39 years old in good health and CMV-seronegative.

The CDR3 DNA reads as TGCGCCAGCAGCTTGGGGTCCGGGAACACTGAAGCTTTCTTT. Its protein is CASSLGSGNTEAFF. The chain carries TRBV5-1 and TRBJ1-1; D remains ambiguous. V lost 0 bases, J lost 1 base, and 7 bases lay in between. The CDR3 contains 14 residues. The germline V gene encodes CDR1 SGHRS and CDR2 YFSETQ.

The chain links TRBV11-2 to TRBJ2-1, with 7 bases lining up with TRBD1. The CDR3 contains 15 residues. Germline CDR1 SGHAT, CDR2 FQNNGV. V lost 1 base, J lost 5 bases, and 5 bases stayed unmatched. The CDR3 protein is CASSLGPGQHNEQFF. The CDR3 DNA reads TGTGCCAGCAGCTTAGGGCCGGGACAGCACAATGAGCAGTTCTTC.

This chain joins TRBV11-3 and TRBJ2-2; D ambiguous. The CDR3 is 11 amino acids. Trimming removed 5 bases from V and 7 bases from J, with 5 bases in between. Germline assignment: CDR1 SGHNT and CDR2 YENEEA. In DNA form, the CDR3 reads TGTGCCAGCAGCGGAGACGGGGAGCTGTTTTTT. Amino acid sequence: CASSGDGELFF.

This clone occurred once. The CDR3 DNA is TGTGCCATCAGTGACCGGGAGAGTTGGACAGGGGGGAACACTGAAGCTTTCTTT. Its protein is CAISDRESWTGGNTEAFF. The genes are TRBV10-3 and TRBJ1-1; 10 bases are a match to TRBD1. V dropped 3 bases and J dropped 1; count of bases not matched to a gene: 11. Germline CDR1 reads ENHRY; CDR2 reads SYGVKD. The CDR3 contains 18 residues.

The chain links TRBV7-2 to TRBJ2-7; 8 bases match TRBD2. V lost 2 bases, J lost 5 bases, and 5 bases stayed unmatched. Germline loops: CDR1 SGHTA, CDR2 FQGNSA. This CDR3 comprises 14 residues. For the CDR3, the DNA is TGTGCCAGCAGCTTAACGACTAGCGTCCACGAGCAGTACTTC. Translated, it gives CASSLTTSVHEQYF.

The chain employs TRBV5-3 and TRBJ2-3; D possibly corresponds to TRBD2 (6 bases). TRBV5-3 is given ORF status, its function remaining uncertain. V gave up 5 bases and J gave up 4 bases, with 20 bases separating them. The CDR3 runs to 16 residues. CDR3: CARRQRVKGMPDTQYF. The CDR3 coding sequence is TGTGCCAGAAGACAGCGGGTCAAAGGAATGCCAGATACGCAGTATTTT.

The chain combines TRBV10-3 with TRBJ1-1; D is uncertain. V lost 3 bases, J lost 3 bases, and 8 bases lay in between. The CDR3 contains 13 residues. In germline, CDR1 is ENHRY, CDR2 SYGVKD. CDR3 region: CAISDTVDTEAFF. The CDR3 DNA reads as TGTGCCATCAGTGATACGGTAGACACTGAAGCTTTCTTT.

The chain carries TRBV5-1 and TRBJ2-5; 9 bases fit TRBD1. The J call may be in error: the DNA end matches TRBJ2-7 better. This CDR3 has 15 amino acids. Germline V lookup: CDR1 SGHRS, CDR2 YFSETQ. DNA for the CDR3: TGCGCCAGCAGCTCGGGACAGGGACAGGCCTACGAGCAGTACTTC. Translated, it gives CASSSGQGQAYEQYF.

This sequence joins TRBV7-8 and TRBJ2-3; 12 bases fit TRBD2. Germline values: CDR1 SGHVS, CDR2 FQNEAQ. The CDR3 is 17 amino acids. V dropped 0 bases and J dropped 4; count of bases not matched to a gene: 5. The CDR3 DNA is TGTGCCAGCAGCTTAGCCCGACTAGCGGGAGAGTCAGATACGCAGTATTTT. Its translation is CASSLARLAGESDTQYF.

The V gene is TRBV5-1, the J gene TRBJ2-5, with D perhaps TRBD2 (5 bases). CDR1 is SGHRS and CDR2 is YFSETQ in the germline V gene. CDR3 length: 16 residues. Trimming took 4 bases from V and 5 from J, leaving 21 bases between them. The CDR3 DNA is TGCGCCAGCAGCGCACCTAGCTCTCATGACTGGGAGACCCAGTACTTC. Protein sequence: CASSAPSSHDWETQYF.

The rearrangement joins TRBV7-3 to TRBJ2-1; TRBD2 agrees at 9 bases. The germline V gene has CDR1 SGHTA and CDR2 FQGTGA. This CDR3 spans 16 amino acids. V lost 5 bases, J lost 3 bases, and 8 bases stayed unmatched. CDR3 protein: CASSQLAGSIYNEQFF. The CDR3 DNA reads TGTGCCAGCAGCCAGCTAGCGGGATCGATCTACAATGAGCAGTTCTTC.

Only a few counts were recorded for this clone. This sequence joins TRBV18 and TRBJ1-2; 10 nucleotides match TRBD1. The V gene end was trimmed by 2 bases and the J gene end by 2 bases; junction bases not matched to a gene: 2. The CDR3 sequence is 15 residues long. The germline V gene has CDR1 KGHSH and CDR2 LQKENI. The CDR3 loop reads CASSPSGQGNYGYTF. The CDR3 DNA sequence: TGTGCCAGCTCACCATCGGGACAGGGGAACTATGGCTACACCTTC.

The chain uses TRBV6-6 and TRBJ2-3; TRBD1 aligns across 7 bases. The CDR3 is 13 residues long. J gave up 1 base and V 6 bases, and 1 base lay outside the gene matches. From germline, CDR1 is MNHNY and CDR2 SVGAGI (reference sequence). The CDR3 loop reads CASSGQGTDTQYF. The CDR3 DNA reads TGTGCCAGCAGCGGACAGGGCACAGATACGCAGTATTTT.

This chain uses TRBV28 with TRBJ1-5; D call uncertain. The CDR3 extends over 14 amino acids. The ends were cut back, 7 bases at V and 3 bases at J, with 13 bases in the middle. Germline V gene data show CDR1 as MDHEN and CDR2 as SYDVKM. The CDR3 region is CASTLGGNNQPQHF. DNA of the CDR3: TGTGCCAGCACCCTGGGAGGGAACAATCAGCCCCAGCATTTT. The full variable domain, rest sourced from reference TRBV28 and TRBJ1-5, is DVKVTQSSRYLVKRTGEKVFLECVQDMDHENMFWYRQDPGLGLRLIYFSYDVKMKEKGDIPEGYSVSREKKERFSLILESASTNQTSMYLCASTLGGNNQPQHFGDGTRLSIL.

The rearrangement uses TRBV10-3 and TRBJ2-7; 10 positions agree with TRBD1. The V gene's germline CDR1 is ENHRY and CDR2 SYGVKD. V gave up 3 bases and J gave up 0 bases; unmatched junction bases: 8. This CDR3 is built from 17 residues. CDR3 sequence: CAISDWVGQGSSYEQYF. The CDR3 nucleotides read TGTGCCATCAGTGATTGGGTGGGACAGGGGAGCTCCTACGAGCAGTACTTC.

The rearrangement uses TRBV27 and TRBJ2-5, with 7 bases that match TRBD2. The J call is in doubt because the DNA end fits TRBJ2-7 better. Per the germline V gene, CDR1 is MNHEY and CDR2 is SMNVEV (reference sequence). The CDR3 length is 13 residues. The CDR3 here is CAIVTSETYEQYF. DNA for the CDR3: TGTGCCATCGTTACTAGCGAAACCTACGAGCAGTACTTC.

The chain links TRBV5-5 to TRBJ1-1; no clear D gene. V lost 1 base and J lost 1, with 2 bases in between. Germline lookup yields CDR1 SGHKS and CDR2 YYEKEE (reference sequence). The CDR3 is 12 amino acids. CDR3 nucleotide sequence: TGTGCCAGCAGCTTGCAGAACACTGAAGCTTTCTTT. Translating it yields CASSLQNTEAFF.

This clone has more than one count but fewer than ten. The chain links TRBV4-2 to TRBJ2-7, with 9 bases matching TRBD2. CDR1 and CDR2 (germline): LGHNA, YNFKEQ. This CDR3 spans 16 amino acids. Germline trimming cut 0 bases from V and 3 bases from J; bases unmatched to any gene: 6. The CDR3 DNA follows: TGTGCCAGCAGCCAAGAAGTGGCTAGCGGGGTCTACGAGCAGTACTTC. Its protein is CASSQEVASGVYEQYF.